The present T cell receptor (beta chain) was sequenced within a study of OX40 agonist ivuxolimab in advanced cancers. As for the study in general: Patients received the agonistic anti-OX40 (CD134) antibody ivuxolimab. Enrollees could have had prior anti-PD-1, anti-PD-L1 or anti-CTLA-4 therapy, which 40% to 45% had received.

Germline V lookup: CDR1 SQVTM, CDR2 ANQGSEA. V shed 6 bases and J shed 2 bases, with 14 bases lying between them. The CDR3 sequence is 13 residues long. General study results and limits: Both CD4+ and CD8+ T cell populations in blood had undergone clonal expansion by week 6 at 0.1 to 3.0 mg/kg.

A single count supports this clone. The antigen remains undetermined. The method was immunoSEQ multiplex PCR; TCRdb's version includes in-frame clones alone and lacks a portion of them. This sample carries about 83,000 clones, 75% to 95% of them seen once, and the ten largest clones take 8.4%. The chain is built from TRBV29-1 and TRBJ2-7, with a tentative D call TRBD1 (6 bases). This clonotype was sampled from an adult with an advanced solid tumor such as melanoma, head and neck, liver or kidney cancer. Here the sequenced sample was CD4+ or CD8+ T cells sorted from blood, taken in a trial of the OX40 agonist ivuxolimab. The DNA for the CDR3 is TGCAGCGTAACCGGGACACTCACCTACGAGCAGTACTTC. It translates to CSVTGTLTYEQYF.